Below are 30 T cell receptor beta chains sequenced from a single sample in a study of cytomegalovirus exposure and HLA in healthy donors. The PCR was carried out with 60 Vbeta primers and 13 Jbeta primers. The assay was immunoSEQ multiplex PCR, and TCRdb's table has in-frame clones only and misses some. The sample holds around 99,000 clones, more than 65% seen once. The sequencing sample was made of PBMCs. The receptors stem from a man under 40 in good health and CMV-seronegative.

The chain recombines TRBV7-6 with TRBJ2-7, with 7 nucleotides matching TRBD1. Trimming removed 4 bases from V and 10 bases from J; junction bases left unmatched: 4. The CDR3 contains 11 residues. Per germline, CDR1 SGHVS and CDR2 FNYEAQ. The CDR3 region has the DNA TGTGCCAGCAGCTCGGGACAGCCCCAGTACTTC. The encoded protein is CASSSGQPQYF.

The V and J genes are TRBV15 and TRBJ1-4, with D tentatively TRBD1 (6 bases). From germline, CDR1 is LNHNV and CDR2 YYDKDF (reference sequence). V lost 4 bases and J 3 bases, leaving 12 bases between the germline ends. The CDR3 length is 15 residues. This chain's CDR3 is CATSIVRTANEKLFF. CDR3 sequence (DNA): TGTGCCACCAGCATAGTGCGGACAGCTAATGAAAAACTGTTTTTT.

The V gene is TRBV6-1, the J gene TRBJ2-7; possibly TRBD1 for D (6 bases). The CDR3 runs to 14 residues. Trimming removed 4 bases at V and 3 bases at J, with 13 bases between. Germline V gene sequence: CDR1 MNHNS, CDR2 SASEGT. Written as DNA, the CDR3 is TGTGCCAGCAGTGCCGGGACAACCCTCTACGAGCAGTACTTC. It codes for CASSAGTTLYEQYF.

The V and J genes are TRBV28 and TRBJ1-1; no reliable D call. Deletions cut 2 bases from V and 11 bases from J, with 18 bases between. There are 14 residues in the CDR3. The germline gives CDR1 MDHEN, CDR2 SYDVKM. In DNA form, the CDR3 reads TGTGCCAGCAGTTTAGACCCTCGGGAGTCAAGGGCTTTCTTT. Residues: CASSLDPRESRAFF.

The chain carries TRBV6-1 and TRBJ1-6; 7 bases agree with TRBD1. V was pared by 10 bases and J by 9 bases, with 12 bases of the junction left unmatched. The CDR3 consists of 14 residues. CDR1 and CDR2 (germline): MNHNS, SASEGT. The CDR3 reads CATPRGTDGSPLHF. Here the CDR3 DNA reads TGTGCCACCCCCCGAGGGACAGACGGTTCACCCCTCCACTTT.

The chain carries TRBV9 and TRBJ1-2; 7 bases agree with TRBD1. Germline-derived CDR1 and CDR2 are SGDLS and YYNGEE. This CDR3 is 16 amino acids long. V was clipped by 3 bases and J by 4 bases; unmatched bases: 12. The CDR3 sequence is CASSERGTAIIYGYTF. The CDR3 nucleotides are TGTGCCAGCAGCGAGCGGGGGACAGCCATAATCTATGGCTACACCTTC.

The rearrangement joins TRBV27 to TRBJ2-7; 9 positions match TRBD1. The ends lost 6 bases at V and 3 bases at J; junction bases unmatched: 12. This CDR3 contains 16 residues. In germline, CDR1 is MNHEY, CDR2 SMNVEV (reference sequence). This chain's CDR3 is CASSQWAPGQGYEQYF. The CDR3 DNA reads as TGTGCCAGCAGCCAGTGGGCCCCGGGACAGGGCTACGAGCAGTACTTC.

The CDR3 DNA is TGTGCCATCAGAGGGACAGCCGAGACCTACGAGCAGTACTTC. This codes for CAIRGTAETYEQYF. The chain recombines TRBV6-1 with TRBJ2-7; TRBD1 matches at 7 bases. Germline V gene data show CDR1 as MNHNS and CDR2 as SASEGT. The V and J ends lost 10 bases and 2 bases, in that order; junction bases with no gene match: 11. This CDR3 spans 14 amino acids.

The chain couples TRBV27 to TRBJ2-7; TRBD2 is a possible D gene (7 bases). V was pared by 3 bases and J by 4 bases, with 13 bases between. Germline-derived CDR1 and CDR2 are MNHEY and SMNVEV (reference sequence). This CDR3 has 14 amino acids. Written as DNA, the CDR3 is TGTGCCAGCAGTTTCGGCGGGGGCTTGTACGAGCAGTACTTC. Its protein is CASSFGGGLYEQYF.

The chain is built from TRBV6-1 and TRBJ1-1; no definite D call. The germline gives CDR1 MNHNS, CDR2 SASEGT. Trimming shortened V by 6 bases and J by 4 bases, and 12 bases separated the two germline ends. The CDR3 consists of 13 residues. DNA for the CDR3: TGTGCCAGCAGATTACACCTTTCCACTGAAGCTTTCTTT. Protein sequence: CASRLHLSTEAFF.

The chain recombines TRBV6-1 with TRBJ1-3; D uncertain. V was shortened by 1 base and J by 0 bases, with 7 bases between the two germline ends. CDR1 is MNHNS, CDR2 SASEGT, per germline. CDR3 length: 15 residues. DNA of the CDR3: TGTGCCAGCAGTGAAGGGACTTACTCTGGAAACACCATATATTTT. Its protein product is CASSEGTYSGNTIYF.

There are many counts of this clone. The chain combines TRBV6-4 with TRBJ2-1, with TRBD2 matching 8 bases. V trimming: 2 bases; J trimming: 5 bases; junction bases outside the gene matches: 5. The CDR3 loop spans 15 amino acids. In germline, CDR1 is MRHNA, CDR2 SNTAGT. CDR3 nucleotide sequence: TGTGCCAGCAGTGACAGCGGGAGTGGTCACAATGAGCAGTTCTTC. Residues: CASSDSGSGHNEQFF.

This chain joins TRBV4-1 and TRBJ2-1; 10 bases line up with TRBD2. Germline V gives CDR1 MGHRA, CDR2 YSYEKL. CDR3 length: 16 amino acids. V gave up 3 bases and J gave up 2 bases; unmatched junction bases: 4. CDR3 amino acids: CASSQPAGGTYNEQFF. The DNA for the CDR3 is TGCGCCAGCAGCCAGCCAGCGGGAGGGACCTACAATGAGCAGTTCTTC.

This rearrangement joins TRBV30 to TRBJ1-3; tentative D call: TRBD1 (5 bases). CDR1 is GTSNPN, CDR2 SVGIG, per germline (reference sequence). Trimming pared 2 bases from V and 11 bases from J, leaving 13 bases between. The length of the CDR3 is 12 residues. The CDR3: CAWSTQLGPIYF. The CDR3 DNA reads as TGTGCCTGGAGTACCCAACTGGGGCCCATATATTTT.

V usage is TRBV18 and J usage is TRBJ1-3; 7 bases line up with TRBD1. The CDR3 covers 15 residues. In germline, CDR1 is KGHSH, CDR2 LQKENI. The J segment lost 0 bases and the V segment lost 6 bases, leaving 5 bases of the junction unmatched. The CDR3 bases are TGTGCCAGCTCCCAAGACAGGGACTCTGGAAACACCATATATTTT. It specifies CASSQDRDSGNTIYF.

CDR3 bases: TGTGCCAGCTCAGTTCAGGGGGCTGGCGAAAAACTGTTTTTT. Translation gives CASSVQGAGEKLFF. The rearrangement joins TRBV18 to TRBJ1-4; 8 nucleotides agree with TRBD1. CDR1 is KGHSH and CDR2 is LQKENI in the germline V gene. Trimming at V came to 5 bases and at J to 8 bases, leaving 7 bases not matched to a gene. The CDR3 loop spans 14 amino acids. Using reference TRBV18 and TRBJ1-4 for the parts outside the CDR3, the full variable domain is NAGVMQNPRHLVRRRGQEARLRCSPMKGHSHVYWYRQLPEEGLKFMVYLQKENIIDESGMPKERFSAEFPKEGPSILRIQQVVRGDSAAYFCASSVQGAGEKLFFGSGTQLSVL.

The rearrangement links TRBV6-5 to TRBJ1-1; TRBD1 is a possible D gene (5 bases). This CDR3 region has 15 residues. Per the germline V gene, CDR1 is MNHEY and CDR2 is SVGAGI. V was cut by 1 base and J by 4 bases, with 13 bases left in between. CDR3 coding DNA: TGTGCCAGCAGTTACTACGGGGGGGGGAGCACTGAAGCTTTCTTT. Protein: CASSYYGGGSTEAFF.

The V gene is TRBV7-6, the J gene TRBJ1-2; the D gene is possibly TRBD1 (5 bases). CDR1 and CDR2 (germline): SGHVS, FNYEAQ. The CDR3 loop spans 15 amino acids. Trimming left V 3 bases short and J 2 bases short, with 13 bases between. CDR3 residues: CASSLPGRENYGYTF. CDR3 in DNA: TGTGCCAGCAGCTTGCCGGGACGGGAGAACTATGGCTACACCTTC.

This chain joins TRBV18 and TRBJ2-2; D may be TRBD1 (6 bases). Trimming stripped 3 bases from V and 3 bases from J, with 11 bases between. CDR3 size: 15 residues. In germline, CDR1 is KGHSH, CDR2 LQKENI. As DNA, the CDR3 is TGTGCCAGCTCACCTCGGACAGCGGACACCGGGGAGCTGTTTTTT. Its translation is CASSPRTADTGELFF.

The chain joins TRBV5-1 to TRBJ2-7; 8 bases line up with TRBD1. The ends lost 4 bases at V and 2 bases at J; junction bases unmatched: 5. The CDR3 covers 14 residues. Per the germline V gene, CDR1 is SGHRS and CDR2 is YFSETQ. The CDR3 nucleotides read TGCGCCAGCAGCCCCCGGACAGGGCCCTACGAGCAGTACTTC. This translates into CASSPRTGPYEQYF.

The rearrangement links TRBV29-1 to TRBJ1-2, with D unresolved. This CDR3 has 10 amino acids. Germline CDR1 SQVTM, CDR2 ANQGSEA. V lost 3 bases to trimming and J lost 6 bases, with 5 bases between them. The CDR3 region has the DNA TGCAGCGTTGAGGAGGATGGCTACACCTTC. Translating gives CSVEEDGYTF.

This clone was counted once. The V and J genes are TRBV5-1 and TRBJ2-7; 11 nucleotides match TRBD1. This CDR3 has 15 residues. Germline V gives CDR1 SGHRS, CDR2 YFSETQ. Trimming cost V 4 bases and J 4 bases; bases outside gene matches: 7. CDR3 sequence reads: CASSVLGQGGYEQYF. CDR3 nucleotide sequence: TGCGCCAGCAGCGTACTGGGACAGGGGGGGTACGAGCAGTACTTC.

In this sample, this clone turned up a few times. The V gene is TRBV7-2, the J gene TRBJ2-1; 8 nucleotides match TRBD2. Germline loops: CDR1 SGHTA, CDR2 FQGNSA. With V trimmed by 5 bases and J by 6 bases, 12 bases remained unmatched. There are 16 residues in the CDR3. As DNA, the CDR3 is TGTGCCAGCAGCCCCCCGGGACTAGTGGGTTCCAATGAGCAGTTCTTC. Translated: CASSPPGLVGSNEQFF.

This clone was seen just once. CDR3 amino acids: CASSQEGLAAYEQYF. As DNA, the CDR3 is TGCGCCAGCAGCCAGGAAGGGCTAGCGGCCTACGAGCAGTACTTC. This chain links TRBV4-1 with TRBJ2-7, with TRBD2 matching over 7 bases. This CDR3 region has 15 residues. Germline values: CDR1 MGHRA, CDR2 YSYEKL. The V segment lost 3 bases and the J segment 2 bases; nucleotides outside the gene matches: 7.

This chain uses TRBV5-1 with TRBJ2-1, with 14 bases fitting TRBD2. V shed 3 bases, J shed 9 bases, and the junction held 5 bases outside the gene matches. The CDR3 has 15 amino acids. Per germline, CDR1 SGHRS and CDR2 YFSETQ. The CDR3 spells CASSSGTSGSSEQFF. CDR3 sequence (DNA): TGCGCCAGCAGCTCCGGGACTAGCGGGAGTAGTGAGCAGTTCTTC.

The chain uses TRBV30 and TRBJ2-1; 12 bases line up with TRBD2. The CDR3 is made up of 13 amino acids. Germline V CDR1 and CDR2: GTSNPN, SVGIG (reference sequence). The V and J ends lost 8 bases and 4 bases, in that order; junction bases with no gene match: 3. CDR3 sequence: CAVGLAGYNEQFF. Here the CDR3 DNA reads TGTGCCGTGGGACTAGCGGGTTACAATGAGCAGTTCTTC.

In nucleotides, the CDR3 is TGTGCCAGCAGCGGGAATTGGCGGGGGGGCAATGAGCAGTTCTTC. The encoded protein is CASSGNWRGGNEQFF. This chain uses TRBV11-3 with TRBJ2-1, with 9 bases identical to TRBD2. Germline trimming cut 5 bases from V and 6 bases from J; bases unmatched to any gene: 8. From germline, CDR1 is SGHNT and CDR2 YENEEA. The CDR3 extends over 15 amino acids.

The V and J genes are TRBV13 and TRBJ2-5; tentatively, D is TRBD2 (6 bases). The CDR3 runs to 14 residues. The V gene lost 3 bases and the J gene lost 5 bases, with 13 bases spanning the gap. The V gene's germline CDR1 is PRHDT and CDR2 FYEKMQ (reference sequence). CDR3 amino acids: CASSFGEVGETQYF. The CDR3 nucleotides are TGTGCCAGCAGCTTCGGGGAGGTGGGGGAGACCCAGTACTTC. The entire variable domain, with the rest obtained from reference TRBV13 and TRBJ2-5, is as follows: AAGVIQSPRHLIKEKRETATLKCYPIPRHDTVYWYQQGPGQDPQFLISFYEKMQSDKGSIPDRFSAQQFSDYHSELNMSSLELGDSALYFCASSFGEVGETQYFGPGTRLLVL.

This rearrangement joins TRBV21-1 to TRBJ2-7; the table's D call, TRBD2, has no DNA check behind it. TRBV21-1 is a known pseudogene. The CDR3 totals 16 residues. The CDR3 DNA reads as TGTGCCAGCAGCAAAGTATCCCCGGGAGCGGTCTACGAGCAGTACTTC. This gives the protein CASSKVSPGAVYEQYF.

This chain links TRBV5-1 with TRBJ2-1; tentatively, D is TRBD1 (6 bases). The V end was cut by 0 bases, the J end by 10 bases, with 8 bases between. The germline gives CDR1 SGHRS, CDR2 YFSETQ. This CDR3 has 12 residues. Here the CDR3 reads CASSLAGGEQFF. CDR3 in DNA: TGCGCCAGCAGCTTGGCTGGGGGCGAGCAGTTCTTC.